Shown below are 17 T cell receptor beta chains from a single sample sequenced in a study of blood T cell repertoires in COVID-19. Clones were sequenced by immunoSEQ multiplex PCR, and TCRdb holds only the in-frame ones, with some missing. The data hold just over 650,000 clones, with around 89% observed a single time. The sample taken for sequencing was peripheral blood. The receptors originated from a woman aged 18-30 years with acute or convalescent COVID-19.

The chain couples TRBV2 to TRBJ1-1; D gene unclear. The ends were cut back, 4 bases at V and 4 bases at J, with 10 bases in the middle. This CDR3 region has 13 residues. Germline values: CDR1 SNHLY, CDR2 FYNNEI. The CDR3 sequence: CASSVSGPTEAFF. The CDR3 DNA reads as TGTGCCAGCAGTGTTTCAGGCCCCACTGAAGCTTTCTTT.

CDR3 residues: CASSSRQGAINEQFF. DNA of the CDR3: TGCGCCAGCAGCTCCAGACAGGGGGCTATCAATGAGCAGTTCTTC. The rearrangement links TRBV5-1 to TRBJ2-1, with 10 bases fitting TRBD1. The ends lost 3 bases at V and 6 bases at J; junction bases unmatched: 6. Per the germline V gene, CDR1 is SGHRS and CDR2 is YFSETQ. CDR3 length equals 15 residues.

The V call is TRBV7-8, the J call TRBJ1-2; 8 positions match TRBD1. With 5 bases clipped from V and 8 bases from J, the junction kept 10 bases outside the gene matches. Per the germline V gene, CDR1 is SGHVS and CDR2 is FQNEAQ. CDR3 length: 14 amino acids. The CDR3 DNA follows: TGTGCCAGCAGCACCCGGACAGGGAGCAACGGCTACACCTTC. As protein: CASSTRTGSNGYTF.

Note on this clone: This sample includes further DNA sequences coding for the same CDR3. This chain joins TRBV7-2 and TRBJ1-2; D call uncertain. The CDR3 runs to 13 residues. Germline V gene lookup returns CDR1 SGHTA and CDR2 FQGNSA. Trimming pared 5 bases from V and 5 bases from J, leaving 12 bases between. The CDR3 loop reads CASSPDRGYGYTF. The CDR3 nucleotides are TGTGCCAGCAGCCCTGACCGAGGATATGGCTACACCTTC. Together with reference TRBV7-2 and TRBJ1-2, the CDR3 gives the full variable domain: GAGVSQSPSNKVTEKGKDVELRCDPISGHTALYWYRQSLGQGLEFLIYFQGNSAPDKSGLPSDRFSAERTGGSVSTLTIQRTQQEDSAVYLCASSPDRGYGYTFGSGTRLTVV.

This clone appeared a few times. The chain couples TRBV27 to TRBJ1-5, with a weak D call TRBD1 (6 bases). The CDR3 extends over 14 amino acids. V was shortened by 5 bases and J by 4 bases, with 12 bases between the two germline ends. CDR1 is MNHEY and CDR2 is SMNVEV in the germline V gene (reference sequence). The CDR3 bases are TGTGCCAGCAGTCGCCGGGACACTAATCAGCCCCAGCATTTT. It is translated as CASSRRDTNQPQHF.

The chain links TRBV5-1 to TRBJ2-2, with 10 bases fitting TRBD1. V was pared by 4 bases and J by 5 bases, with 14 bases of the junction left unmatched. There are 18 residues in the CDR3. Germline V gene sequence: CDR1 SGHRS, CDR2 YFSETQ. This CDR3 is CASSLFPGQGQRTGELFF. CDR3 coding DNA: TGCGCCAGCAGCCTATTCCCGGGACAGGGGCAGAGGACCGGGGAGCTGTTTTTT. The whole variable domain, filled in from reference TRBV5-1 and TRBJ2-2, reads KAGVTQTPRYLIKTRGQQVTLSCSPISGHRSVSWYQQTPGQGLQFLFEYFSETQRNKGNFPGRFSGRQFSNSRSEMNVSTLELGDSALYLCASSLFPGQGQRTGELFFGEGSRLTVL.

The chain carries TRBV24-1 and TRBJ2-3; tentative D call: TRBD1 (5 bases). V lost 4 bases and J lost 0, with 10 bases in between. Per germline, CDR1 KGHDR and CDR2 SFDVKD. The CDR3 totals 15 residues. The CDR3 protein is CATSDPRVSTDTQYF. CDR3 DNA: TGTGCCACCAGTGACCCCAGGGTTAGCACAGATACGCAGTATTTT.

The chain employs TRBV7-2 and TRBJ1-1, with a weak D call TRBD1 (6 bases). The CDR3 contains 14 residues. Trimming removed 4 bases at V and 4 bases at J, with 13 bases between. Germline V CDR1 and CDR2: SGHTA, FQGNSA. The CDR3 nucleotides are TGTGCCAGCAGCTGGAGCCGGGACACCACTGAAGCTTTCTTT. Encoded protein: CASSWSRDTTEAFF.

The gene calls are TRBV5-1 and TRBJ2-1; 8 nucleotides align to TRBD2. J was trimmed by 10 bases and V by 4 bases; bases with no gene match: 10. The CDR3 sequence is 14 residues long. The germline V gene encodes CDR1 SGHRS and CDR2 YFSETQ. This CDR3 reads CASSPNGGLDEQFF. CDR3 nucleotide sequence: TGCGCCAGCAGCCCAAATGGGGGACTAGACGAGCAGTTCTTC.

The sample holds one count of this clone. This chain connects TRBV9 to TRBJ1-6; TRBD1 aligns across 8 bases. Losses at the gene ends were 4 bases for V and 6 bases for J; bases not matched to a gene: 0. This CDR3 is built from 13 residues. The germline V gene has CDR1 SGDLS and CDR2 YYNGEE. In DNA, the CDR3 is TGTGCCAGCAGCCAGGGGGCTAATTCACCCCTCCACTTT. Encoded protein: CASSQGANSPLHF.

The chain combines TRBV6-5 with TRBJ2-1; TRBD1 agrees at 10 bases. This CDR3 region has 15 residues. Trimming at V came to 6 bases and at J to 7 bases, leaving 9 bases not matched to a gene. The V gene's germline CDR1 is MNHEY and CDR2 SVGAGI. The CDR3 nucleotides read TGTGCCAGCAGCCCCCGGGACAGGGGTGAAAATGAGCAGTTCTTC. Translation: CASSPRDRGENEQFF.

The V and J genes are TRBV6-5 and TRBJ2-7; D is unclear. Trimming stripped 6 bases from V and 1 base from J, with 10 bases between. The CDR3 has 13 residues. Per the germline V gene, CDR1 is MNHEY and CDR2 is SVGAGI. The DNA for the CDR3 is TGTGCCAGCAGCCGTGACACATCCTACGAGCAGTACTTC. Translated, it gives CASSRDTSYEQYF.

V and J are TRBV14 and TRBJ1-2; D gene uncertain. The ends were cut back, 0 bases at V and 6 bases at J, with 11 bases in the middle. The CDR3 is made up of 14 amino acids. Germline CDR1 is SGHDN and CDR2 is FVKESK. CDR3 region: CASSQDRRDNGYTF. Here the CDR3 DNA reads TGTGCCAGCAGCCAAGATAGGAGGGATAATGGCTACACCTTC.

CDR3 DNA: TGTGCCAGCAGTTACCTAAAGACAGGTGGGACTGAAGCTTTCTTT. Residues: CASSYLKTGGTEAFF. The chain joins TRBV6-6 to TRBJ1-1, with a weak D call TRBD1 (6 bases). The CDR3 is made up of 15 amino acids. Germline lookup yields CDR1 MNHNY and CDR2 SVGAGI (reference sequence). V was cut by 2 bases and J by 5 bases, with 15 bases left in between.

About this clone: Likely a read error: the CDR3 ends without its conserved phenylalanine or tryptophan. Because the CDR3's place on the DNA is in doubt, the DNA is left out and the CDR3 is given as listed by TCRdb. The V and J genes are TRBV3-1 (or the pseudogene TRBV3-2) and TRBJ2-6; the table's D call TRBD1 went unverified against the DNA. Germline values: CDR1 LGHDT, CDR2 YNNKEL (reference sequence). The CDR3 is made up of 10 amino acids, end residues included. CDR3 amino acids: CASSPEQGAG.

This CDR3 reads CASSMGQNSGNTIYF. In DNA, the CDR3 is TGTGCCAGTAGTATGGGACAGAACTCTGGAAACACCATATATTTT. The chain combines TRBV19 with TRBJ1-3; 7 bases fit TRBD1. V was clipped by 3 bases and J by 0 bases; unmatched bases: 2. Germline V CDR1 and CDR2: LNHDA, SQIVND (reference sequence). The CDR3 loop spans 15 amino acids.

This chain uses TRBV29-1 with TRBJ1-1; D may be TRBD1 (5 bases). V shed 4 bases and J shed 6 bases, with 18 bases lying between them. The CDR3 length is 14 residues. CDR1 is SQVTM, CDR2 ANQGSEA, per germline. The CDR3 DNA follows: TGCAGCGTTGCGACAGCCTTTTTTCCCCCTGAAGCTTTCTTT. It is translated as CSVATAFFPPEAFF.